This T cell receptor beta chain was documented in a study of T cell clonality in common variable immunodeficiency. Study results and caveats: CVID patient heterogeneity limited repertoire-clinical complication correlations. T cell subpopulation sequencing would be needed to explain CVID clonality. Fewer TCRbeta clones were shared among CVID subjects than controls.

Sequenced by immunoSEQ multiplex PCR; TCRdb stores in-frame clones only, minus some. The specimen has about 64,000 clones, none found just once. Heparinized whole blood, roughly 5 to 8 ml, came from each donor. In its sample, this clone was seen a few times. Its antigen is not identified. The receptor was isolated from a person aged 18 to 75 in good health. Sequencing was performed on peripheral blood mononuclear cells.

CDR3 sequence reads: CASSEGVAAYTDTQYF. The sequenced CDR3 bases are TGTGCCAGCAGTGAAGGAGTAGCGGCTTACACAGATACG. The chain combines TRBV2 with TRBJ2-3; D might be TRBD2 (6 bases). With the read ending 3 residues before the CDR3 end, the germline J gene is used to fill in that end. Germline assignment: CDR1 SNHLY and CDR2 FYNNEI. Trimming left V 1 base short and J 2 bases short, with 13 bases between. The CDR3 has 16 residues.